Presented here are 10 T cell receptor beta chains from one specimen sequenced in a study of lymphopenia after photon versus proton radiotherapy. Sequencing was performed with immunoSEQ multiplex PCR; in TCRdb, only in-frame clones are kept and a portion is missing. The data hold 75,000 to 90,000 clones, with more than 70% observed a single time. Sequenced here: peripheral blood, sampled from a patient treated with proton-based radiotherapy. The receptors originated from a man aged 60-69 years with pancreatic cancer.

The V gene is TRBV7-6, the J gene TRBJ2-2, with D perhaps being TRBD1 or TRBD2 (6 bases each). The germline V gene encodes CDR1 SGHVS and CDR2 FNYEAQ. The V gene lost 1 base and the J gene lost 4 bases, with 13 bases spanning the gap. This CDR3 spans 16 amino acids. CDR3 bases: TGTGCCAGCAGCTTAGTGCCGGGGGCTACCACCGGGGAGCTGTTTTTT. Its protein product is CASSLVPGATTGELFF.

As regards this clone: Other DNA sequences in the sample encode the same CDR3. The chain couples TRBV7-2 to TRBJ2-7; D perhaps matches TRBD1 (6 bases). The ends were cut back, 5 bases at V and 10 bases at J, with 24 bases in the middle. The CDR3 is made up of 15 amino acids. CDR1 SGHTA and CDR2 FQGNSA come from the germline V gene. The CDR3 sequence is CASSPGTWTYGEQYF. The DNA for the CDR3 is TGTGCCAGCAGCCCCGGGACATGGACCTACGGAGAACAGTACTTC.

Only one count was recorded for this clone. The CDR3 DNA follows: TGCGCCAGCAGCACGACACCTCAAGTCGCGGAGACCCAGTACTTC. Amino acid sequence: CASSTTPQVAETQYF. The chain is built from TRBV5-1 and TRBJ2-5; no definite D call. Germline V gene sequence: CDR1 SGHRS, CDR2 YFSETQ. The CDR3 runs 15 residues. V shed 4 bases and J shed 5 bases, with 18 bases lying between them.

CDR3 sequence (DNA): TGTGCCTGGAGTTCAGATTCCTACGAGCAGTACTTC. Protein product: CAWSSDSYEQYF. The J gene is TRBJ2-7, the V gene TRBV30; D remains unclear. The CDR3 runs 12 residues. Trimming took off 2 bases at V and 1 base at J, with 6 bases between the two ends. Germline CDR1 GTSNPN, CDR2 SVGIG (reference sequence).

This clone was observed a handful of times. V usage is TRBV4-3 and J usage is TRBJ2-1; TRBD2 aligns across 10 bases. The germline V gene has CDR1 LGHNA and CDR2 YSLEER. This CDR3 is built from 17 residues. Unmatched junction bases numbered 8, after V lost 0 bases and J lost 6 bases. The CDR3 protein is CASSQDPQREGLNEQFF. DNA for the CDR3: TGCGCCAGCAGCCAAGATCCCCAGCGGGAGGGCCTCAATGAGCAGTTCTTC.

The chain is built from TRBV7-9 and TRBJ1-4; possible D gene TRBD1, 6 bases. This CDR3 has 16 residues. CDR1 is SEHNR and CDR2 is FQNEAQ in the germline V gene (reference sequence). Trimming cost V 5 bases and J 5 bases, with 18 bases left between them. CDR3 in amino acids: CASSRRTTQGNEKLFF. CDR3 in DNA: TGTGCCAGCAGCAGACGGACTACTCAGGGGAATGAAAAACTGTTTTTT. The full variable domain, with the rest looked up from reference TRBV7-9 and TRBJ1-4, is DTGVSQNPRHKITKRGQNVTFRCDPISEHNRLYWYRQTLGQGPEFLTYFQNEAQLEKSRLLSDRFSAERPKGSFSTLEIQRTEQGDSAMYLCASSRRTTQGNEKLFFGSGTQLSVL.

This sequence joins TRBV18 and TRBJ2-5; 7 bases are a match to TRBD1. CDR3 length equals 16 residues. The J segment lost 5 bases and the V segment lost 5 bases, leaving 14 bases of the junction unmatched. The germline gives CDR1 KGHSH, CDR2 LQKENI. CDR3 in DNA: TGTGCCAGCTCAACAGGACAGGCTAATACGGGGGAGACCCAGTACTTC. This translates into CASSTGQANTGETQYF.

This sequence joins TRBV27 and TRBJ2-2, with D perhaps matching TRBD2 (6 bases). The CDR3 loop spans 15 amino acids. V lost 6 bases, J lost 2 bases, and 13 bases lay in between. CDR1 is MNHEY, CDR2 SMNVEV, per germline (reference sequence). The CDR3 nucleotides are TGTGCCAGCAGACTGGGACTCCTAAACACCGGGGAGCTGTTTTTT. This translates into CASRLGLLNTGELFF.

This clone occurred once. CDR3 loop: CSVQGVDEKLFF. The CDR3 bases are TGCAGCGTTCAGGGGGTCGATGAAAAACTGTTTTTT. V gene TRBV29-1 combines with J gene TRBJ1-4; 7 bases are a match to TRBD1. The junction had 3 bases not matched to a gene; V was cut back by 5 bases and J by 6 bases. The CDR3 spans 12 residues. Looked up from germline, CDR1 is SQVTM and CDR2 is ANQGSEA.

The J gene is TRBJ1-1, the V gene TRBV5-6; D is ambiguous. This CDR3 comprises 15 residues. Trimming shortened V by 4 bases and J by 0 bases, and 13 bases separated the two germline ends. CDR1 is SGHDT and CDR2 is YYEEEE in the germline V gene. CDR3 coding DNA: TGTGCCAGCAGCACTGAGATAAGTATGAACACTGAAGCTTTCTTT. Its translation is CASSTEISMNTEAFF.